The 6 T cell receptor beta chains in this list originate from one sample, sequenced in a study of blood T cell repertoires in COVID-19. The assay was immunoSEQ multiplex PCR, and TCRdb's table has in-frame clones only and misses some. The data hold tens of thousands of clones, with 85% to 90% observed a single time. Material: peripheral blood. These receptors all stem from a man in his forties with acute or convalescent COVID-19.

V and J are TRBV18 and TRBJ1-1; D perhaps matches TRBD1 (5 bases). The V gene lost 4 bases and the J gene lost 8 bases, with 17 bases spanning the gap. Germline CDR1 is KGHSH and CDR2 is LQKENI. CDR3 length: 14 amino acids. CDR3 in DNA: TGTGCCAGCTCACGGACCGGGACTCCGGGGGAAGCTTTCTTT. Translated, it gives CASSRTGTPGEAFF.

The V call is TRBV3-1 (or the pseudogene TRBV3-2), the J call TRBJ1-4; 10 nucleotides match TRBD1. This CDR3 comprises 15 residues. The junction had 6 bases not matched to a gene; V was cut back by 4 bases and J by 7 bases. Germline assignment: CDR1 LGHDT and CDR2 YNNKEL (reference sequence). CDR3 nucleotide sequence: TGTGCCAGCAGCCTTCCGACAGGGGGCAGTGAAAAACTGTTTTTT. Its protein is CASSLPTGGSEKLFF.

This chain joins TRBV18 and TRBJ2-7; possible D gene TRBD1, 5 bases. V lost 3 bases and J 4 bases, leaving 13 bases between the germline ends. The CDR3 is 14 amino acids. Germline V lookup: CDR1 KGHSH, CDR2 LQKENI. The CDR3 spells CASSPNSDTYEQYF. The CDR3 nucleotides are TGTGCCAGCTCACCTAATTCGGACACTTACGAGCAGTACTTC.

This clone was counted once. V and J are TRBV10-1 and TRBJ1-5; D gene uncertain. The CDR3 loop spans 13 amino acids. Trimming took off 10 bases at V and 0 bases at J, with 10 bases between the two ends. The germline V gene encodes CDR1 WNHNN and CDR2 SYGVQD (reference sequence). The CDR3 coding sequence is TGCGCCAACCAGGTTAATAGCAATCAGCCCCAGCATTTT. This codes for CANQVNSNQPQHF.

This chain uses TRBV5-1 with TRBJ1-4; D not certain. CDR1 SGHRS and CDR2 YFSETQ come from the germline V gene. The CDR3 runs 14 residues. V was cut by 0 bases and J by 9 bases, with 12 bases left in between. DNA of the CDR3: TGCGCCAGCAGCTTGGACTGGGGAGGTCAAAAACTGTTTTTT. It yields the protein CASSLDWGGQKLFF.

This clone was seen once. The chain employs TRBV6-2 or TRBV6-3 and TRBJ2-7; unclear D gene. This CDR3 is built from 11 residues. The ends were cut back, 5 bases at V and 3 bases at J, with 5 bases in the middle. The germline V gene has CDR1 MNHEY and CDR2 SVGEGT. In DNA, the CDR3 is TGTGCCAGCAGTCCCCTCTACGAGCAGTACTTC. It encodes CASSPLYEQYF.